The rows below give T cell receptor beta chains drawn from one sample of a study of shared clonotypes between healthy human individuals. TCRdb keeps only in-frame clones here, not all; method: immunoSEQ multiplex PCR. Among over 2 million clones, about 95% were seen once, and the ten largest hold 0.1% to 0.15%. The sequenced sample consisted of naive CD4+ T cells sorted from blood. Receptors were obtained from a man in his late teens or twenties in good health. Each CDR3 is given with its conserved first and last residue. The D gene is left open where the match is weak. Size is omitted from some rows. Given values are once, few, many or a class for expanded clones.

j_call | d_call | v_call | clone_size | cdr3_aa | cdr3_nt
TRBJ1-2 | - | TRBV10-2 | - | CASSPAYRADYGYTF | TGCGCCAGCAGCCCGGCCTACAGGGCCGACTATGGCTACACCTTC
TRBJ1-1 | - | TRBV6-4 | - | CANGGTGRDTEAFF | TGTGCCAACGGGGGCACAGGGCGGGACACTGAAGCTTTCTTT
TRBJ2-3 | TRBD2 | TRBV15 | - | CATSRDPSGGQGF | TGTGCCACCAGCAGAGATCCTAGCGGGGGGCAGGGTTTT
TRBJ2-7 | TRBD1 | TRBV19 | - | CASSDPGTGGSYEQYF | TGTGCCAGTAGTGATCCCGGGACAGGGGGCTCCTACGAGCAGTACTTC
TRBJ2-7 | TRBD1 | TRBV28 | many | CASRNPPGQGYEQYF | TGTGCCAGCAGAAACCCCCCGGGACAGGGCTACGAGCAGTACTTC
TRBJ2-7 | - | TRBV5-1 | - | CASSPDPSYEQYF | TGCGCCAGCAGTCCCGATCCGAGCTACGAGCAGTACTTC
TRBJ2-7 | - | TRBV5-6 | - | CASLAPQRSYEQYF | TGTGCCAGCCTGGCCCCTCAGCGTTCCTACGAGCAGTACTTC
TRBJ2-1 | - | TRBV7-2 | - | CASSVSSGFEQFF | TGTGCCAGCAGCGTTAGTTCAGGATTCGAGCAGTTCTTC
TRBJ1-6 | - | TRBV30 | - | CAWGRPLSSYNSPLHF | TGTGCCTGGGGGCGCCCGCTTAGCTCCTATAATTCACCCCTCCACTTT
TRBJ2-6 | - | TRBV25-1 | - | CASTGADSGANVLTF | TGTGCCAGCACAGGGGCCGACTCTGGGGCCAACGTCCTGACTTTC
TRBJ2-1 | TRBD2 | TRBV6-5 | few | CASTTGLAGYNEQFF | TGTGCCAGCACTACCGGACTAGCGGGATACAATGAGCAGTTCTTC
TRBJ2-5 | TRBD2 | TRBV12-5 | - | CASGSDLGTSGRARETQYF | TGTGCTAGTGGTTCGGACCTTGGGACTAGCGGGAGGGCCCGGGAGACCCAGTACTTC
TRBJ2-2 | - | TRBV28 | - | CASSLRTTGELFF | TGTGCCAGCAGTCTCAGGACCACCGGGGAGCTGTTTTTT
TRBJ1-4 | TRBD1 | TRBV7-2 | few | CASSFRARGQGDEKLFF | TGTGCCAGCAGCTTCAGGGCCAGAGGACAGGGGGACGAAAAACTGTTTTTT
TRBJ1-5 | - | TRBV28 | once | CASSLGGDSNQPQHF | TGTGCCAGCAGTTTAGGGGGGGATAGCAATCAGCCCCAGCATTTT
TRBJ2-2 | TRBD2 | TRBV5-1 | - | CASSQETGWLAGVPGELFF | TGCGCCAGCAGCCAAGAGACAGGGTGGCTAGCGGGAGTCCCCGGGGAGCTGTTTTTT
TRBJ2-2 | - | TRBV18 | - | CASSPSGFPGELFF | TGTGCCAGCTCACCTTCGGGATTCCCCGGGGAGCTGTTTTTT
TRBJ2-7 | - | TRBV7-9 | few | CASSWDGYEQYF | TGTGCCAGCAGTTGGGACGGCTACGAGCAGTACTTC
TRBJ2-7 | TRBD1 | TRBV11-2 | - | CASSSQGAEQYF | TGTGCCAGCAGCTCGCAGGGGGCCGAGCAGTACTTC
TRBJ1-6 | - | TRBV29-1 | - | CSVRGTENSPLHF | TGCAGCGTTCGCGGGACCGAGAATTCACCCCTCCACTTT
TRBJ2-3 | TRBD2 | TRBV5-4 | - | CASSSGLGVDTQYF | TGTGCCAGCAGCTCCGGACTAGGGGTTGATACGCAGTATTTT
TRBJ2-5 | TRBD1 | TRBV10-3 | - | CAISGQGQETQYF | TGTGCCATCAGCGGACAGGGGCAAGAGACCCAGTACTTC
TRBJ2-1 | TRBD2 | TRBV10-3 | - | CAISGTSPNEQFF | TGTGCCATCAGTGGGACTAGCCCCAATGAGCAGTTCTTC
TRBJ1-1 | - | TRBV29-1 | - | CSGSTTEAFF | TGCAGCGGGTCGACAACTGAAGCTTTCTTT
TRBJ2-2 | TRBD1 | TRBV11-2 | - | CASSPRTGHTGELFF | TGTGCCAGCAGCCCTCGGACAGGGCACACCGGGGAGCTGTTTTTT
TRBJ2-3 | TRBD2 | TRBV5-1 | - | CASSLGGLAGSSTDTQYF | TGCGCCAGCAGCTTGGGCGGACTAGCGGGATCTAGCACAGATACGCAGTATTTT
TRBJ2-3 | - | TRBV5-1 | - | CASSFLIEADTQYF | TGCGCCAGCAGCTTTTTGATAGAGGCAGATACGCAGTATTTT